These 6 T cell receptor beta chains share one sample of origin, sequenced in a study of T-cell reconstitution after alpha-beta-depleted transplantation in children. Construction of the TCRbeta library involved unique molecular identifiers. TCRdb redid the calling of the PCR reads with MiXCR, one entry per CDR3 protein. The data hold approximately 44,000 distinct CDR3 sequences, with around 5.9% observed a single time. Sequences were derived from PBMCs, mostly from graft donor cells, sampled 60 days after TCRalphabeta/CD19-depleted stem cell transplant. These receptors originate from a female patient aged 2-10 years who had a stem cell transplant for aplastic anemia, so the T cells may come from the graft donor.

This clonotype was found many times. The J gene is TRBJ2-1, the V gene TRBV3-1; D not certain. CDR1 is LGHDT and CDR2 is YNNKEL in the germline V gene (reference sequence). V was pared by 2 bases and J by 5 bases, with 10 bases between. The CDR3 length is 14 residues. CDR3 DNA sequence: TGTGCCAGCAGCCAAACCTCCGAAAACAATGAGCAGTTCTTC. It codes for CASSQTSENNEQFF.

In this sample, this clonotype turned up many times. The chain carries TRBV6-5 and TRBJ1-1; D perhaps matches TRBD1 (6 bases). Germline assignment: CDR1 MNHEY and CDR2 SVGAGI. With 8 bases removed from V and 3 bases from J, the gap between germline ends came to 13 bases. CDR3 length equals 13 residues. Here the CDR3 DNA reads TGTGCCAGCTTAAACCCAGGGGACACTGAAGCTTTCTTT. It codes for CASLNPGDTEAFF.

This clonotype has only a few counts. The chain joins TRBV5-1 to TRBJ2-7, with D tentatively TRBD1 (6 bases). CDR3 size: 15 residues. Deletions cut 4 bases from V and 6 bases from J, with 20 bases between. The germline gives CDR1 SGHRS, CDR2 YFSETQ. The CDR3 nucleotides are TGCGCCAGCAGCACGGACAGTGCCTCCCGGGGCGAGCAGTACTTC. It specifies CASSTDSASRGEQYF.

This clonotype has a count of ten or more. The chain links TRBV29-1 to TRBJ1-1, with a weak D call TRBD1 (5 bases). CDR3 length: 13 residues. The V gene lost 6 bases and the J gene lost 4 bases, with 15 bases spanning the gap. Germline V lookup: CDR1 SQVTM, CDR2 ANQGSEA. The CDR3 nucleotides are TGCAGCGTCCCTCCAGGGCCGGGCACTGAAGCTTTCTTT. This gives the protein CSVPPGPGTEAFF.

This clonotype was counted at least ten times. The genes are TRBV6-5 and TRBJ2-7, with 12 bases lining up with TRBD2. V trimming: 6 bases; J trimming: 0 bases; junction bases outside the gene matches: 15. This CDR3 has 19 residues. CDR1 is MNHEY and CDR2 is SVGAGI in the germline V gene. Here the CDR3 DNA reads TGTGCCAGCAGCAACCCCGTGGGACTAGCGGGCCCGAGCTCCTACGAGCAGTACTTC. Its translation: CASSNPVGLAGPSSYEQYF.

This clonotype was observed a handful of times. The chain recombines TRBV5-1 with TRBJ1-2; D is unclear. The germline CDR1 and CDR2 sequences are SGHRS and YFSETQ. The CDR3 runs 17 residues. Deletions cut 2 bases from V and 2 bases from J, with 19 bases between. The CDR3 sequence is CASSFGGVRRSNYGYTF. The CDR3 DNA reads as TGCGCCAGCAGCTTCGGCGGGGTTAGGAGATCAAACTATGGCTACACCTTC.